This TCR beta chain was retrieved from a study of T cells after yellow fever vaccination. Points from the study as a whole: FACS-sorted repertoires could contain abundant clonotypes contaminating from the bulk population. Peaking faster, on day 5 versus 15, the secondary response was nonetheless weaker. The study re-detected most primary-vaccination clones after the booster (about 96% CD4, around 90% CD8).

CDR3 length equals 14 residues. The V gene end was trimmed by 6 bases and the J gene end by 5 bases; junction bases not matched to a gene: 4. Germline V gives CDR1 MDHEN, CDR2 SYDVKM. In regard to this clonotype: Its specificity is not known.

It was through 5'RACE template switching that TCR cDNA was made, with a universal primer site and UMIs added. Each CDR3 protein gets one entry after TCRdb re-called the 5' RACE reads with MiXCR. The table records about 240,000 distinct CDR3 sequences, 6.9% of them present only once. The sample in question was CD4+ T cells sorted from PBMCs, obtained 15 days after the yellow fever booster vaccination. This rearrangement joins TRBV28 to TRBJ2-5; 12 bases map to TRBD2. The TCR sequence derives from a man younger than 40 who received the YFV17D yellow fever vaccine. The CDR3 is CASRTSGSKETQYF. CDR3 sequence (DNA): TGTGCCAGCAGGACTAGCGGGAGTAAGGAGACCCAGTACTTC.